Below, 22 T cell receptor beta chains from the same sample are listed, as sequenced in a study of T cell responses to AZD1222 COVID-19 vaccine. Data came from immunoSEQ multiplex PCR; TCRdb stores just in-frame clones and leaves some out. The sample includes roughly 160,000 clones, approximately 90% of them seen just once. The sequences come from peripheral blood, collected 28 days after the second AZD1222 dose. The receptors originated from an adult who received the AZD1222 COVID-19 vaccine.

The chain is built from TRBV5-1 and TRBJ1-2; 11 nucleotides align to TRBD1. V shed 0 bases and J 7 bases; nucleotides not matched to a gene: 11. The germline V gene has CDR1 SGHRS and CDR2 YFSETQ. The CDR3 runs to 17 residues. The CDR3, as DNA: TGCGCCAGCAGCTTGGGCATCCCGGGACAGGGGGGTGTTGGCTACACCTTC. Its protein product is CASSLGIPGQGGVGYTF. The full variable domain, in which reference TRBV5-1 and TRBJ1-2 provide the parts outside the CDR3, is KAGVTQTPRYLIKTRGQQVTLSCSPISGHRSVSWYQQTPGQGLQFLFEYFSETQRNKGNFPGRFSGRQFSNSRSEMNVSTLELGDSALYLCASSLGIPGQGGVGYTFGSGTRLTVV.

The chain couples TRBV5-1 to TRBJ1-1; D is undetermined. Trimming took 7 bases from V and 2 from J, leaving 18 bases between them. CDR1 is SGHRS and CDR2 is YFSETQ in the germline V gene. The CDR3 is 15 residues long. The CDR3 DNA sequence: TGCGCCAGCGGCTCAGTCGGACGGGATAACACTGAAGCTTTCTTT. Protein: CASGSVGRDNTEAFF. Full variable domain (remainder filled in from reference TRBV5-1 and TRBJ1-1): KAGVTQTPRYLIKTRGQQVTLSCSPISGHRSVSWYQQTPGQGLQFLFEYFSETQRNKGNFPGRFSGRQFSNSRSEMNVSTLELGDSALYLCASGSVGRDNTEAFFGQGTRLTVV.

The chain employs TRBV18 and TRBJ1-2, with 8 nucleotides matching TRBD1. Per the germline V gene, CDR1 is KGHSH and CDR2 is LQKENI. The CDR3 spans 16 residues. J was trimmed by 7 bases and V by 3 bases; bases with no gene match: 13. CDR3 region: CASSPFWDQGAGGYTF. CDR3 DNA sequence: TGTGCCAGCTCACCTTTCTGGGACCAGGGGGCCGGTGGCTACACCTTC.

The gene calls are TRBV6-4 and TRBJ2-3; D gene ambiguous. V was pared by 4 bases and J by 3 bases, with 2 bases between. CDR1 and CDR2 (germline): MRHNA, SNTAGT. The CDR3 sequence is 11 residues long. This CDR3 reads CASSATDTQYF. CDR3 sequence (DNA): TGTGCCAGCAGTGCGACAGATACGCAGTATTTT.

The chain has TRBV9 and TRBJ1-2; possibly TRBD1 for D (5 bases). CDR3 length: 13 residues. Germline loops: CDR1 SGDLS, CDR2 YYNGEE. V lost 3 bases and J lost 2, with 8 bases in between. CDR3 amino acids: CASSGGANYGYTF. The CDR3 DNA reads TGTGCCAGCAGCGGCGGGGCCAACTATGGCTACACCTTC. The variable domain in full, with the rest retrieved from reference TRBV9 and TRBJ1-2, is DSGVTQTPKHLITATGQRVTLRCSPRSGDLSVYWYQQSLDQGLQFLIQYYNGEERAKGNILERFSAQQFPDLHSELNLSSLELGDSALYFCASSGGANYGYTFGSGTRLTVV.

The rearrangement joins TRBV6-2 or TRBV6-3 to TRBJ1-1; a weak D match, TRBD1 (6 bases). Germline V gives CDR1 MNHEY, CDR2 SVGEGT. CDR3 length: 14 amino acids. V lost 5 bases and J 4 bases, leaving 14 bases between the germline ends. In nucleotides, the CDR3 is TGTGCCAGCAGTCGTAATGAGGGGGTCACTGAAGCTTTCTTT. Residues: CASSRNEGVTEAFF.

The J gene is TRBJ1-6, the V gene TRBV7-3, with D unresolved. V was trimmed by 5 bases and J by 10 bases, leaving 18 bases between them. Germline CDR1 SGHTA, CDR2 FQGTGA. The CDR3 consists of 15 residues. The CDR3 loop is CASSQLNAGSSPLHF. The DNA of the CDR3 is TGTGCCAGCAGCCAGCTTAATGCCGGGAGCTCACCCCTCCACTTT.

This chain joins TRBV7-9 and TRBJ1-1; 7 bases fit TRBD1. Germline CDR1 and CDR2: SEHNR and FQNEAQ (reference sequence). The V gene end was trimmed by 4 bases and the J gene end by 3 bases; junction bases not matched to a gene: 8. This CDR3 is 15 amino acids long. CDR3 sequence: CASSSEQGRDTEAFF. For the CDR3, the DNA is TGTGCCAGCAGCTCCGAACAGGGGAGGGACACTGAAGCTTTCTTT.

The chain recombines TRBV6-5 with TRBJ2-7; no reliable D call. The CDR3 runs 13 residues. Germline CDR1 reads MNHEY; CDR2 reads SVGAGI. The V gene lost 8 bases and the J gene lost 3 bases, with 14 bases spanning the gap. The CDR3 DNA sequence: TGTGCCAGCGTACACACTGGGAACTACGAGCAGTACTTC. Its translation: CASVHTGNYEQYF.

The gene calls are TRBV6-5 and TRBJ1-1, with 8 nucleotides matching TRBD1. Germline trimming cut 7 bases from V and 1 base from J; bases unmatched to any gene: 5. The CDR3 is made up of 14 amino acids. Germline CDR1 is MNHEY and CDR2 is SVGAGI. CDR3 coding DNA: TGTGCCAGCAACTACGGGACAGGGAACACTGAAGCTTTCTTT. It is translated as CASNYGTGNTEAFF.

The chain links TRBV30 to TRBJ1-1; D ambiguous. The CDR3 is 11 amino acids. The V gene lost 6 bases and the J gene lost 0 bases, with 5 bases spanning the gap. Per the germline V gene, CDR1 is GTSNPN and CDR2 is SVGIG (reference sequence). CDR3 in DNA: TGTGCCTGCTCAATGAACACTGAAGCTTTCTTT. Protein: CACSMNTEAFF.

This clone was counted a few times. The chain employs TRBV3-1 (or the pseudogene TRBV3-2) and TRBJ1-2, with unresolved D. Trimming cost V 4 bases and J 7 bases, with 13 bases left between them. The CDR3 spans 13 residues. In germline, CDR1 is LGHDT, CDR2 YNNKEL (reference sequence). The CDR3 DNA follows: TGTGCCAGCAGCCTGCCAAAGGGATCTGGCTACACCTTC. It codes for CASSLPKGSGYTF.

This chain uses TRBV27 with TRBJ2-7; TRBD2 matches at 9 bases. The tail of the sequence fits TRBJ2-5 better, so the J call may be wrong. This CDR3 comprises 16 residues. CDR1 MNHEY and CDR2 SMNVEV come from the germline V gene (reference sequence). CDR3 nucleotides: TGTGCCAGCAGTTTAGTTGGGACAGCGGGAGGAGAGACCCAGTACTTC. Residues: CASSLVGTAGGETQYF.

The chain joins TRBV20-1 to TRBJ1-4; D perhaps matches TRBD1 (6 bases). The CDR3 is 13 amino acids. Per germline, CDR1 DFQATT and CDR2 SNEGSKA (reference sequence). Trimming removed 5 bases from V and 6 bases from J, with 13 bases in between. CDR3 sequence reads: CSAGGGADEKLFF. For the CDR3, the DNA is TGCAGTGCTGGTGGGGGGGCGGATGAAAAACTGTTTTTT.

The rearrangement links TRBV14 to TRBJ1-2, with D maybe TRBD1 (5 bases). The V gene lost 4 bases and the J gene lost 8 bases, with 20 bases spanning the gap. The CDR3 covers 15 residues. Germline-derived CDR1 and CDR2 are SGHDN and FVKESK. The CDR3 is CASSPPLGGIAGYTF. The CDR3, as DNA: TGTGCCAGCAGCCCACCGTTGGGGGGGATTGCGGGCTACACCTTC.

J is TRBJ2-7 and V is TRBV15; D gene ambiguous. The CDR3 covers 14 residues. V was clipped by 1 base and J by 0 bases, with 7 bases between them. The germline V gene encodes CDR1 LNHNV and CDR2 YYDKDF (reference sequence). CDR3 sequence: CATSRGQVSYEQYF. Here the CDR3 DNA reads TGTGCCACCAGCAGAGGCCAGGTCTCCTACGAGCAGTACTTC. The whole variable domain, remainder taken from reference TRBV15 and TRBJ2-7, is DAMVIQNPRYQVTQFGKPVTLSCSQTLNHNVMYWYQQKSSQAPKLLFHYYDKDFNNEADTPDNFQSRRPNTSFCFLDIRSPGLGDTAMYLCATSRGQVSYEQYFGPGTRLTVT.

To note about this clone: The sample holds other DNA sequences that translate to the same CDR3. J is TRBJ1-1 and V is TRBV11-2; the D is unclear. CDR3 size: 11 residues. Germline loops: CDR1 SGHAT, CDR2 FQNNGV. V was trimmed by 5 bases and J by 3 bases, leaving 4 bases between them. This chain's CDR3 is CASSRDTEAFF. DNA of the CDR3: TGTGCCAGCAGCCGCGACACTGAAGCTTTCTTT.

This clone was observed a few times. The chain has TRBV6-2 or TRBV6-3 and TRBJ2-7; 10 bases fit TRBD2. Germline V CDR1 and CDR2: MNHEY, SVGEGT. After removal of 5 bases from V and 2 bases from J, the junction contained 3 bases not matched to a gene. The CDR3 loop spans 14 amino acids. This CDR3 reads CASSTLAGAYEQYF. As DNA, the CDR3 is TGTGCCAGCAGTACCCTAGCGGGAGCCTACGAGCAGTACTTC.

The chain joins TRBV29-1 to TRBJ1-1; tentative D call: TRBD1 (5 bases). V lost 7 bases and J lost 6, with 24 bases in between. In germline, CDR1 is SQVTM, CDR2 ANQGSEA. This CDR3 is built from 15 residues. The CDR3 sequence is CSARPLRAGGAEAFF. For the CDR3, the DNA is TGCAGCGCCAGACCTCTCAGGGCCGGCGGGGCTGAAGCTTTCTTT.

V is TRBV7-3 and J is TRBJ2-1; D may match TRBD1 or TRBD2 (5 bases each). The CDR3 sequence is 15 residues long. The V gene lost 1 base and the J gene lost 2 bases, with 9 bases spanning the gap. Germline lookup yields CDR1 SGHTA and CDR2 FQGTGA. Here the CDR3 DNA reads TGTGCCAGCAGCTTAATTGGGGGTACCTACAATGAGCAGTTCTTC. It yields the protein CASSLIGGTYNEQFF.

The chain has TRBV15 and TRBJ2-1; D could derive from TRBD1 or TRBD2 (5 bases each). Germline CDR1 LNHNV, CDR2 YYDKDF (reference sequence). V lost 1 base to trimming and J lost 0 bases, with 13 bases between them. The CDR3 has 17 amino acids. CDR3 loop: CATSRAGPMGSYNEQFF. CDR3 DNA sequence: TGTGCCACCAGCAGAGCGGGACCAATGGGCTCCTACAATGAGCAGTTCTTC.

This chain joins TRBV28 and TRBJ1-1; weak D call: TRBD1 (6 bases). Germline V gene data show CDR1 as MDHEN and CDR2 as SYDVKM. The CDR3 is made up of 15 amino acids. V gave up 6 bases and J gave up 4 bases, with 18 bases separating them. Here the CDR3 DNA reads TGTGCCAGCAGCTCCTTTCTCGCAGGGGCCACTGAAGCTTTCTTT. This translates into CASSSFLAGATEAFF.